A single T cell receptor beta chain is shown here with its context. This record comes from a study of blood T cell repertoires in COVID-19. Overall study: The United States, Italy and Spain supplied acute and convalescent COVID-19 samples. Sources were T cells, B-cell-depleted T cells, or PBMCs; the material itself was cDNA or gDNA.

Original processing notes: Reference gene primer amplification gave estimated nucleated cell counts. Generated by immunoSEQ multiplex PCR, the TCRdb table keeps only in-frame clones and is missing some. Clone size and the V and J calls come from that table; the DNA yielded D and trimming. The table records 110,000 or so clones, 81% of them present only once. CDR1 SGDLS and CDR2 YYNGEE come from the germline V gene. J lost 9 bases, V lost 0 bases, and 3 bases had no gene match. CDR3 length: 14 residues. The source of this sequence is a man aged 45-65 years with acute or convalescent COVID-19. The source material was peripheral blood. This rearrangement joins TRBV9 to TRBJ1-6, with TRBD1 matching over 7 bases. The CDR3 bases are TGTGCCAGCAGCGTAGCGGACAGGTCTTCACCCCTCCACTTT. Protein: CASSVADRSSPLHF.